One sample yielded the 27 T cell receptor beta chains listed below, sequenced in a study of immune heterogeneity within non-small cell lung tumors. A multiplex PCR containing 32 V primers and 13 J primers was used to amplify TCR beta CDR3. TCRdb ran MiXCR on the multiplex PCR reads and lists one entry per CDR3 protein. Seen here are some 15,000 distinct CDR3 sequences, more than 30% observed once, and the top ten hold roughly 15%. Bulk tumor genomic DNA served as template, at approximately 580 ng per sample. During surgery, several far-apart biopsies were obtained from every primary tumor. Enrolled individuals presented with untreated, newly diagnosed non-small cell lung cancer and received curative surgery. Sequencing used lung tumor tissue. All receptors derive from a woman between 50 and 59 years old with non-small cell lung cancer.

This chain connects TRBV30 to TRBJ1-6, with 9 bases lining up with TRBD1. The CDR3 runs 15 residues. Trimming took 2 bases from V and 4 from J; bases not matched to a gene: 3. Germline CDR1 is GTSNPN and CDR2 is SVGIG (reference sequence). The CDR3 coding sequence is TGTGCCTGGAGTTTAGGACAGGGGTATAATTCACCCCTCCACTTT. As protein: CAWSLGQGYNSPLHF.

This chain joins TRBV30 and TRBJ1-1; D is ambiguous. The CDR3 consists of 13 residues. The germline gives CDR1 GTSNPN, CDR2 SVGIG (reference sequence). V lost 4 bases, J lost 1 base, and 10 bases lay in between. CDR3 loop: CAWTTEPNTEAFF. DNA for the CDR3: TGTGCCTGGACTACGGAACCGAACACTGAAGCTTTCTTT.

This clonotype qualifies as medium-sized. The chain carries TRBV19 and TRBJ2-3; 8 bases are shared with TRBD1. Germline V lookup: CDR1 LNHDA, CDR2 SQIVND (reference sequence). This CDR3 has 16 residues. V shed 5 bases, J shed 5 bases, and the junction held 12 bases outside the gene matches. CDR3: CASSRRTGRLQDTQYF. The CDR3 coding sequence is TGTGCCAGTAGTCGACGGACAGGGCGCCTTCAAGATACGCAGTATTTT.

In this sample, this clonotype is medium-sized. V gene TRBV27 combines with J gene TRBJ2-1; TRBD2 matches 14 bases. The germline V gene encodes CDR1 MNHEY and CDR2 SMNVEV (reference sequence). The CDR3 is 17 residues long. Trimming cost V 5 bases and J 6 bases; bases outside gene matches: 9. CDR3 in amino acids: CASSRRLAGGEGNEQFF. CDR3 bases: TGTGCCAGCAGTCGTCGACTAGCGGGAGGGGAAGGCAATGAGCAGTTCTTC.

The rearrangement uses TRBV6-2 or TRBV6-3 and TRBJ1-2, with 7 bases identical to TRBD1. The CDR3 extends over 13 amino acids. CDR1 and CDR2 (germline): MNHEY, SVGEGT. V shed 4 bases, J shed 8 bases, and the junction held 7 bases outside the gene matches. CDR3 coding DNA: TGTGCCAGCAGTTGGACAGGCTTCTGGGGCTACACCTTC. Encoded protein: CASSWTGFWGYTF.

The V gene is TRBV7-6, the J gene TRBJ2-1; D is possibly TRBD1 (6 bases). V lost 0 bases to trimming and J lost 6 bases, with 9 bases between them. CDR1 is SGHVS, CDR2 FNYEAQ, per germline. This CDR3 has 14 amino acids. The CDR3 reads CASSLAAGVNEQFF. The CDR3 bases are TGTGCCAGCAGCTTAGCGGCAGGGGTCAATGAGCAGTTCTTC.

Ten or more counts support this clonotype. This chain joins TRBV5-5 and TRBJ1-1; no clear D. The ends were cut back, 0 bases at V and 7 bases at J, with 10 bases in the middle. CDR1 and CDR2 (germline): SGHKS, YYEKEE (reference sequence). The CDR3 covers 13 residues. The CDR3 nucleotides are TGTGCCAGCAGCTTGGGAGGCAGTGTTGAAGCTTTCTTT. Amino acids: CASSLGGSVEAFF.

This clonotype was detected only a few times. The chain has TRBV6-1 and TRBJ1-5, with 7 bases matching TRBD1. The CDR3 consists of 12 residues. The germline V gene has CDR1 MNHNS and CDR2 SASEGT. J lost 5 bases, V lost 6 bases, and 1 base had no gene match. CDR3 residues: CASRTGDQPQHF. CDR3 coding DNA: TGTGCCAGCAGAACAGGGGATCAGCCCCAGCATTTT.

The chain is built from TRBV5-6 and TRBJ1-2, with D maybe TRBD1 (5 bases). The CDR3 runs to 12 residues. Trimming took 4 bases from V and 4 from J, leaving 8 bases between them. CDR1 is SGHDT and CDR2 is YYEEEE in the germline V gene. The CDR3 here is CASSVGLYGYTF. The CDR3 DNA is TGTGCCAGCAGCGTGGGACTCTATGGCTACACCTTC.

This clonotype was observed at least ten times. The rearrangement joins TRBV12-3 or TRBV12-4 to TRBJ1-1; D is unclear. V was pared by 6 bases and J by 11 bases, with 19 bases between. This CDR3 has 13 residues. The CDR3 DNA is TGTGCCAGCAGGAGGACGGGGTCGCCGGTCGCTTTCTTT. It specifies CASRRTGSPVAFF.

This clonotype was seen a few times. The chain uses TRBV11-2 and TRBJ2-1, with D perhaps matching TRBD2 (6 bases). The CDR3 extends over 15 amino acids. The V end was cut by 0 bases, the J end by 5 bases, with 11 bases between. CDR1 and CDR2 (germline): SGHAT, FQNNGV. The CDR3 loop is CASSLEAGFNNEQFF. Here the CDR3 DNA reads TGTGCCAGCAGCTTAGAGGCGGGATTCAACAATGAGCAGTTCTTC. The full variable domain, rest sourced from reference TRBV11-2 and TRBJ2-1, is EAGVAQSPRYKIIEKRQSVAFWCNPISGHATLYWYQQILGQGPKLLIQFQNNGVVDDSQLPKDRFSAERLKGVDSTLKIQPAKLEDSAVYLCASSLEAGFNNEQFFGPGTRLTVL.

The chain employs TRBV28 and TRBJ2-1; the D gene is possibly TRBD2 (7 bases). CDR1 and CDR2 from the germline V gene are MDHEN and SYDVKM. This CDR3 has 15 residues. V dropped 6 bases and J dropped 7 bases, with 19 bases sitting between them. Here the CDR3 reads CASSTEGGGLNEQFF. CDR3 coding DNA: TGTGCCAGCAGCACGGAGGGGGGGGGATTAAATGAGCAGTTCTTC.

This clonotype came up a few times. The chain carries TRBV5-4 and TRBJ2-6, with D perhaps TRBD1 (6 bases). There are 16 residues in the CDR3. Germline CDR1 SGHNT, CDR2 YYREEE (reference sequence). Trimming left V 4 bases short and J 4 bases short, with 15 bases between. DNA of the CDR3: TGTGCCAGCAGCCCGCCAGGGGCATCCGGGGCCAACGTCCTGACTTTC. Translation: CASSPPGASGANVLTF.

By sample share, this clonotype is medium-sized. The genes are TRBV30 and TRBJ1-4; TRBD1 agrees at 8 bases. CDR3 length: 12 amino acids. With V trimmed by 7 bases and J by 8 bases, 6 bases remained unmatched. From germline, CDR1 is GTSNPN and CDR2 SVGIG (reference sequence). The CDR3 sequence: CASRQGREKLFF. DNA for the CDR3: TGTGCCTCGAGACAGGGGAGGGAAAAACTGTTTTTT. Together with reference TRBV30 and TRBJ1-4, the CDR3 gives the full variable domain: SQTIHQWPATLVQPVGSPLSLECTVEGTSNPNLYWYRQAAGRGLQLLFYSVGIGQISSEVPQNLSASRPQDRQFILSSKKLLLSDSGFYLCASRQGREKLFFGSGTQLSVL.

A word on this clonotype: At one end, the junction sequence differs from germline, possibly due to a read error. The CDR3 loop is CASSLSPRINQQFF. In DNA form, the CDR3 reads TGTGCCAGCAGTTTATCCCCTCGGATCAATCAGCAGTTCTTC. The chain carries TRBV27 and TRBJ2-1, with D hard to call. The CDR3 totals 14 residues. Germline values: CDR1 MNHEY, CDR2 SMNVEV (reference sequence).

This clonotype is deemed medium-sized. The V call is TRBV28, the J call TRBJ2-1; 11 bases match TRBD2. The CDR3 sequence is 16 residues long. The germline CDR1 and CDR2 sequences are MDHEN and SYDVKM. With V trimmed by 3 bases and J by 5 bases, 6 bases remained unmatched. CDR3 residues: CASSFSGRAFDNEQFF. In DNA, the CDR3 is TGTGCCAGCAGTTTTAGCGGGAGGGCCTTCGACAATGAGCAGTTCTTC.

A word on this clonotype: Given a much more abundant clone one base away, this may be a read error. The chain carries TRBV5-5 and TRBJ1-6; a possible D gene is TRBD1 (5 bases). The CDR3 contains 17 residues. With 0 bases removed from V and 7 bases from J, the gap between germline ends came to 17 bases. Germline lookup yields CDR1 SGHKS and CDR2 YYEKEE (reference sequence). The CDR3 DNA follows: TGTGCCAGCAGCTTGGGTTTTAGGAGGGGCGAGAATTCACCCCTCCACTTT. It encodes CASSLGFRRGENSPLHF.

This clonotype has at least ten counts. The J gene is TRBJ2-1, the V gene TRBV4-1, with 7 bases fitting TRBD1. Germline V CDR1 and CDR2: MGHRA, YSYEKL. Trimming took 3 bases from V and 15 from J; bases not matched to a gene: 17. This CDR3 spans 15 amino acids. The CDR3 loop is CASSQLLDRAALRFF. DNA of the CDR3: TGCGCCAGCAGCCAGCTCCTTGACAGGGCGGCTTTGCGGTTCTTC.

The CDR3 reads CASSETGLAGLYNEQFF. The CDR3 nucleotides are TGTGCCAGCAGTGAAACGGGACTAGCGGGACTCTACAATGAGCAGTTCTTC. The chain is built from TRBV25-1 and TRBJ2-1; 13 bases fit TRBD2. This CDR3 comprises 17 residues. J gave up 3 bases and V 2 bases, and 4 bases lay outside the gene matches. Germline CDR1 reads MGHDK; CDR2 reads SYGVNS.

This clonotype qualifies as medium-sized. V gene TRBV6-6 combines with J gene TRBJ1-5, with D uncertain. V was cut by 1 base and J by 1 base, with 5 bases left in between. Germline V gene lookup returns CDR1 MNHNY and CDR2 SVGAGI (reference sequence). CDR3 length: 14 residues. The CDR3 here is CASSYYRSNQPQHF. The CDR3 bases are TGTGCCAGCAGTTACTATCGGAGCAATCAGCCCCAGCATTTT.

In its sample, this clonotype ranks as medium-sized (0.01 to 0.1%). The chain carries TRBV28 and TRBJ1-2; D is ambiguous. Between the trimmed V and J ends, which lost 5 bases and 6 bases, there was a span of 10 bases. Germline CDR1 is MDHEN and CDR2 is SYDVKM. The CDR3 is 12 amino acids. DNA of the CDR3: TGTGCCAGCAGTCTTCGGAACCATGGCTACACCTTC. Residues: CASSLRNHGYTF.

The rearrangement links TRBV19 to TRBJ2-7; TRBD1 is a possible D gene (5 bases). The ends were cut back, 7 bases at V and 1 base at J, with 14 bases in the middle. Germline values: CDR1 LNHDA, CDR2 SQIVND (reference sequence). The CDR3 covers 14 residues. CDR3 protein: CASTQYQGSYEQYF. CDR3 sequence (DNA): TGTGCCAGTACCCAATATCAGGGTTCCTACGAGCAGTACTTC.

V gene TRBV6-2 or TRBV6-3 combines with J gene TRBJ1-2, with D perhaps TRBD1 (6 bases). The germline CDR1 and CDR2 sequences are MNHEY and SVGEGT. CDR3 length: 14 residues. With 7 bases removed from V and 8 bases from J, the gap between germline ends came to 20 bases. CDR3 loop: CASTPGSGGSGYTF. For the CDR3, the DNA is TGTGCCAGCACTCCCGGGTCGGGGGGCTCGGGCTACACCTTC.

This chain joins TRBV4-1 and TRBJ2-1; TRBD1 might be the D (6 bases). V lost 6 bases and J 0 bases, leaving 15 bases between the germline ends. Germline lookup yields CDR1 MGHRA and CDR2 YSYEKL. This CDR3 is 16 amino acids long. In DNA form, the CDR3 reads TGCGCCAGCAGTCATGACAGGACGAGCTCCTACAATGAGCAGTTCTTC. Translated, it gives CASSHDRTSSYNEQFF.

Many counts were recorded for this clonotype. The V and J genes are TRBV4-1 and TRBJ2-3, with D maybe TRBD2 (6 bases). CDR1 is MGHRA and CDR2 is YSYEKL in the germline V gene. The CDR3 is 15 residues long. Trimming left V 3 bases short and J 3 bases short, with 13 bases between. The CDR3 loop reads CASSHGGRDTDTQYF. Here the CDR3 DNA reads TGCGCCAGCAGCCATGGGGGGAGAGATACAGATACGCAGTATTTT.

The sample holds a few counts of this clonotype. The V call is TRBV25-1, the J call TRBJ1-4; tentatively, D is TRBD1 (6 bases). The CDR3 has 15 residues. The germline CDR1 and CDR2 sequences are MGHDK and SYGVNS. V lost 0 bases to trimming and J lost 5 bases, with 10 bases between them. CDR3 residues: CASSEYRGGNEKLFF. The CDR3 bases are TGTGCCAGCAGTGAATATAGAGGGGGGAATGAAAAACTGTTTTTT. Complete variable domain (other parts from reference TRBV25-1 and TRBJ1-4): EADIYQTPRYLVIGTGKKITLECSQTMGHDKMYWYQQDPGMELHLIHYSYGVNSTEKGDLSSESTVSRIRTEHFPLTLESARPSHTSQYLCASSEYRGGNEKLFFGSGTQLSVL.

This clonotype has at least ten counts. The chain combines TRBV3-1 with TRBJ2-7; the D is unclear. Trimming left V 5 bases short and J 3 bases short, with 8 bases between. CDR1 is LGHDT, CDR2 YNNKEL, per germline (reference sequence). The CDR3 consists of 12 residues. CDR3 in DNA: TGTGCCAGCAGCGCCGCGAGCTACGAGCAGTACTTC. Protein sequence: CASSAASYEQYF.